Listed below are T cell receptor beta chains from one sample, sequenced in a study of blood T cell repertoires in COVID-19. Some clones are missing from TCRdb's copy, which holds only in-frame ones; the method was immunoSEQ multiplex PCR. The sample lists about 260,000 clones; 75% to 90% were seen once. Sequenced sample: PBMCs or T cells enriched from blood (not recorded which). The receptors derive from a woman younger than 35 who had recovered from COVID-19. CDR3s include the opening cysteine and the closing phenylalanine or tryptophan. The order of the fields is J gene, D gene, V gene, CDR3 protein, CDR3 DNA. The D gene is left open where the match is weak.

j_gene: TRBJ2-3; d_gene: TRBD2; v_gene: TRBV5-5; CDR3aa: CASSLGLAAPGDTQYF; CDR3nt: TGTGCCAGCAGCTTGGGACTAGCGGCGCCCGGGGATACGCAGTATTTT
j_gene: TRBJ1-1; d_gene: .; v_gene: TRBV4-1; CDR3aa: CASSLFITGEAFF; CDR3nt: TGCGCCAGCAGCCTATTCATTACAGGGGAAGCTTTCTTT
j_gene: TRBJ2-3; d_gene: .; v_gene: TRBV5-1; CDR3aa: CASSLTSFTDTQYF; CDR3nt: TGCGCCAGCAGCTTGACTTCCTTCACAGATACGCAGTATTTT
j_gene: TRBJ1-3; d_gene: TRBD1; v_gene: TRBV6-2/TRBV6-3; CDR3aa: CASSFPGGGGNTIYF; CDR3nt: TGTGCCAGCAGTTTCCCAGGGGGTGGTGGAAACACCATATATTTT
j_gene: TRBJ2-5; d_gene: .; v_gene: TRBV28; CDR3aa: CASSLLAQETQYF; CDR3nt: TGTGCCAGCAGTCTACTAGCCCAGGAGACCCAGTACTTC
j_gene: TRBJ1-4; d_gene: .; v_gene: TRBV7-9; CDR3aa: CASSSHRTDHEKLFF; CDR3nt: TGTGCCAGCAGCTCCCATCGGACAGATCATGAAAAACTGTTTTTT
j_gene: TRBJ2-3; d_gene: .; v_gene: TRBV5-4; CDR3aa: CASNGQTTDTQYF; CDR3nt: TGTGCCAGCAACGGACAGACCACAGATACGCAGTATTTT
j_gene: TRBJ1-2; d_gene: .; v_gene: TRBV5-5; CDR3aa: CASSLTVTNYGYTF; CDR3nt: TGTGCCAGCAGCTTGACAGTTACAAACTATGGCTACACCTTC
j_gene: TRBJ2-1; d_gene: .; v_gene: TRBV10-3; CDR3aa: CAISDIGGYNEQFF; CDR3nt: TGTGCCATCAGTGATATCGGGGGCTACAATGAGCAGTTCTTC
j_gene: TRBJ2-3; d_gene: .; v_gene: TRBV14; CDR3aa: CASSPGGLRDDTQYF; CDR3nt: TGTGCCAGCAGCCCTGGGGGACTTAGAGACGATACGCAGTATTTT